This TCR beta chain was sequenced for a study of T-cell memory formation after mild COVID-19. Study-level information: There were largely donor-specific TCR clusters.

This clonotype was detected many times. Its antigen is unknown. Findings of the study overall: Clones shrinking from day 15 to 85 showed even CD4/CD8 mixes; later expanders tilted CD4+. Several responding clones turned up in pre-infection memory, indicating that cross-reactive memory may have taken part.

V lost 2 bases and J 1 base, leaving 17 bases between the germline ends. Germline CDR1 reads ENHRY; CDR2 reads SYGVKD. The CDR3 has 17 residues. Constant-segment primers served in 5'RACE that generated TCR alpha and TCR beta cDNA libraries bearing sample barcodes and UMIs. In TCRdb, the 5' RACE reads were re-called with MiXCR into one record per CDR3 protein. The table lists roughly 6,000 distinct CDR3 sequences, roughly a fifth of them singletons. J is TRBJ2-5 and V is TRBV10-3; D is perhaps TRBD2 (5 bases). Sample: PBMCs or a T cell subset sorted from them (not recorded which). The clonotype originates from an adult woman who had mild COVID-19 (a few samples of this study predate the infection). Cell type and time point are not known. CDR3 protein: CAISEAARAAGQETQYF. In DNA form, the CDR3 reads TGTGCCATCAGTGAGGCCGCAAGGGCGGCGGGCCAAGAGACCCAGTACTTC.